This T cell receptor (beta chain) was recovered during a study of cytomegalovirus exposure and HLA in healthy donors. This clone was seen just once. Its antigen is still unknown. Use of 60 Vbeta and 13 Jbeta primers characterized the PCR. Repertoires were generated with immunoSEQ multiplex PCR, while TCRdb's copy carries only in-frame clones and drops some. The sample lists 150,000 to 200,000 clones, 60% to 80% seen once, with about 1% in the top ten. CDR1 SEHNR and CDR2 FQNEAQ come from the germline V gene (reference sequence). V lost 1 base and J lost 1, with 19 bases in between. CDR3 length: 18 residues. General observations from the study: The study designated 150 or so TCR beta chains cytomegalovirus-associated. CMV serostatus was the only immune exposure information that was available.

V is TRBV7-9 and J is TRBJ1-1, with a possible D match to TRBD1 (5 bases). This TCR was sampled from a woman aged 45-59 years in good health and CMV-seropositive. Sample: PBMCs. The CDR3 reads CASSLELSLTVPNTEAFF. The CDR3, as DNA: TGTGCCAGCAGCTTAGAATTGAGTCTGACAGTGCCGAACACTGAAGCTTTCTTT.